This T cell receptor (beta chain) comes out of a study of T cell clonality in common variable immunodeficiency (dated by TCRdb to between 2014 and 2017). General conclusions and limits of the study: The authors noted that sequencing repertoires of T cell subpopulations would be needed to clarify what caused the increased clonality in CVID. Correlations of repertoire features with clinical complications were constrained by heterogeneity among patients within the CVID cohort. Increased TCRbeta clonality was found in CVID subjects compared with healthy controls (t-test p = 0.018), with the increase being most characteristic of about a third of subjects. CVID subjects shared fewer TCRbeta clones with each other than healthy controls did (p < 0.0001). Despite equal DNA input, controls averaged roughly 89,000 unique sequences per sample versus about 31,547 in CVID samples. CVID TCRbeta sequences reportedly showed fewer deletions and N-nucleotide insertions and lacked highly modified clones with 13 or more V deletions.

This clone was picked up many times. Its antigen is unknown. The read ends 3 residues shy of where the CDR3 ends; the end is completed using the germline J gene. Most CVID patients and most healthy controls were of Caucasian heritage. From each donor, about 5 to 8.5 ml of heparinized peripheral whole blood was collected. Genomic DNA from adults with common variable immune deficiency (CVID) and from healthy adult controls was the source for sequencing TCRbeta CDR3 repertoires. The control group was made up of around 22 healthy adult volunteers (about 10 male and roughly twelve female) whose ages ranged from roughly 20 to 70 years, with a mean age of around 30. Diluted blood was density-centrifuged over Hypaque 1077 or Ficoll-Paque to isolate peripheral blood mononuclear cells. Genomic DNA was obtained from unsorted mononuclear cells through either Qiagen column purification or a centrifugation-based method.

Equivalent amounts of genomic DNA from CVID and control samples were used as sequencing input. For every sample, a 60 bp segment covering the rearranged TCRbeta CDR3 region was amplified and then sequenced. The immunoSEQ assay, a bias-corrected multiplex PCR combined with high-throughput sequencing, was used to amplify TCRbeta. In the source study's methods: Every unique nucleotide sequence counted as a clone and was annotated with V, D and J genes, copy number and frequency. Sequences were labeled productive if in frame, and non-productive if out of frame or containing stop codons. As previously described, Shannon's entropy was used to calculate clonality. Mean CDR3 Kyte-Doolittle hydropathy was derived from the predicted amino acid sequences of productive clones. The R hclust function was used to hierarchically cluster scaled V gene usage with Manhattan distance and complete linkage. Sharing of clones by CDR3 amino acid sequence was evaluated through resampling of 12 repertoires per group over 100 rounds. The repertoires were searched for approximately 73 published EBV-specific and a few hundred published CMV-specific TCRbeta sequences. A couple of CVID samples yielding fewer than 10,000 sequences were excluded from analysis, leaving 42 CVID repertoires. TCRdb holds this immuneACCESS table with in-frame rearrangements only. Some clones are missing; in checked studies, unresolved V genes explain under half, and the rest has no known cause. V and J calls and clone size are as listed in that table; D and trimming were resolved from the DNA. The sample comprises 80,000 or so clones, and every one was counted more than once. In total, the top ten clones hold 0.65% to 0.8% of the sample.

CDR1 and CDR2 are read off the germline V gene as MGHDK and SYGVNS. V ends up 3 bases short and J 4 bases short, with an unmatched junction base count of 8. The CDR3 sequence holds 16 residues, the cysteine and phenylalanine included. Of the CDR3's DNA, 39 bases were read; they are in frame from base 1. This receptor was taken from a person aged 18 to 75 in good health. The sample consisted of peripheral blood mononuclear cells. This sequence uses TRBV25-1 and TRBJ2-1; 8 bases in the junction line up with TRBD1. The CDR3 region has the sequence CASSDKDRENYNEQFF. The CDR3 bases that were read are TGTGCCAGCAGTGACAAGGACAGGGAGAATTACAATGAG.